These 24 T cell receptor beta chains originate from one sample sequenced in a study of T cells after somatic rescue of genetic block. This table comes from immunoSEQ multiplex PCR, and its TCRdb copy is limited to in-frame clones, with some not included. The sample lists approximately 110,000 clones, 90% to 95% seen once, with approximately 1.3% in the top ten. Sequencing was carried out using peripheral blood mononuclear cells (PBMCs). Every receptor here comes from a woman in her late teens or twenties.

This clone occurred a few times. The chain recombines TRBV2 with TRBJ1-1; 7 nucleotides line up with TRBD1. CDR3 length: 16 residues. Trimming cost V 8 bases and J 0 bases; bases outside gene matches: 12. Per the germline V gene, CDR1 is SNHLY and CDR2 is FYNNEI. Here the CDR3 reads CASFFPRGGMNTEAFF. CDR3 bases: TGTGCCAGCTTTTTCCCCAGGGGGGGTATGAACACTGAAGCTTTCTTT.

As DNA, the CDR3 is TGTGCCAGCAGCGTAGATACGGGGGGCGCGGACACTGAAGCTTTCTTT. The encoded protein is CASSVDTGGADTEAFF. The chain recombines TRBV9 with TRBJ1-1; TRBD1 might be the D (6 bases). CDR3 length equals 16 residues. Between the trimmed V and J ends, which lost 0 bases and 3 bases, there was a span of 15 bases. The germline CDR1 and CDR2 sequences are SGDLS and YYNGEE.

The CDR3 DNA is TGTGCCAGCAGCCCTGTCCGGACAGACAATGGCTACACCTTC. This sequence encodes CASSPVRTDNGYTF. J is TRBJ1-2 and V is TRBV7-2; perhaps TRBD1 as D (6 bases). This CDR3 is 14 amino acids long. Germline CDR1 is SGHTA and CDR2 is FQGNSA. Trimming pared 5 bases from V and 6 bases from J, leaving 16 bases between.

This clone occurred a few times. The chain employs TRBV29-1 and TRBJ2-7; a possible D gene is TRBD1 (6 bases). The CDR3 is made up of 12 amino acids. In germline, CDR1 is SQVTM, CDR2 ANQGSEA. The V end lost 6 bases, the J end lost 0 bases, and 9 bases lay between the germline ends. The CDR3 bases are TGCAGCGTGACGGACAGCTCCTACGAGCAGTACTTC. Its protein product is CSVTDSSYEQYF.

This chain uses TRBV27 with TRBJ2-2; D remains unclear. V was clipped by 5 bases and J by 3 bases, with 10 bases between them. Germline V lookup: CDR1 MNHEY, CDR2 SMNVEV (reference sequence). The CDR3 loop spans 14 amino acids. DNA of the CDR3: TGTGCCAGCAGTCCCGCCTTCGACACCGGGGAGCTGTTTTTT. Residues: CASSPAFDTGELFF.

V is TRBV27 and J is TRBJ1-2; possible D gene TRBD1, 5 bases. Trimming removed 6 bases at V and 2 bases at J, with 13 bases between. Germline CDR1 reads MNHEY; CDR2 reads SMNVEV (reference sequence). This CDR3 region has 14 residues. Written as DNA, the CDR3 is TGTGCCAGCAGGCAGACAGCGCGGAACTATGGCTACACCTTC. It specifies CASRQTARNYGYTF.

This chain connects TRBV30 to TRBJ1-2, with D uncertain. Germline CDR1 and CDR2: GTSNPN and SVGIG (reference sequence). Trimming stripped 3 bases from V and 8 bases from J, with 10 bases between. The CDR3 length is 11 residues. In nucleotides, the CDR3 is TGTGCCTGGAGCTCCGGCTGGGGCTACACCTTC. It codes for CAWSSGWGYTF.

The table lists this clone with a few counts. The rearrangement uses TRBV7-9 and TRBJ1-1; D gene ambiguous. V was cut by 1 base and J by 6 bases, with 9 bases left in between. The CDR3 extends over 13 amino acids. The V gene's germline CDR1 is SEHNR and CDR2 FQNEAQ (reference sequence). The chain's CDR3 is CASSLVGFPEAFF. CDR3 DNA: TGTGCCAGCAGCTTAGTCGGGTTCCCTGAAGCTTTCTTT. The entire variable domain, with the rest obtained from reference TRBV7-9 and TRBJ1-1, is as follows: DTGVSQNPRHKITKRGQNVTFRCDPISEHNRLYWYRQTLGQGPEFLTYFQNEAQLEKSRLLSDRFSAERPKGSFSTLEIQRTEQGDSAMYLCASSLVGFPEAFFGQGTRLTVV.

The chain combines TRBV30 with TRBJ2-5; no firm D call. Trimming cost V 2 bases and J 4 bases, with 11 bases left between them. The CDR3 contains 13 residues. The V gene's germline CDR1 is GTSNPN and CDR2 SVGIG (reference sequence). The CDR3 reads CAWSWAYSETQYF. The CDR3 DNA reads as TGTGCCTGGAGTTGGGCCTATTCAGAGACCCAGTACTTC.

CDR3 loop: CAIANLRNTIYF. For the CDR3, the DNA is TGTGCCATCGCGAACCTAAGAAACACCATATATTTT. The J gene is TRBJ1-3, the V gene TRBV10-3; D ambiguous. This CDR3 spans 12 amino acids. The germline CDR1 and CDR2 sequences are ENHRY and SYGVKD. The V and J ends lost 8 bases and 5 bases respectively, with 10 bases between them.

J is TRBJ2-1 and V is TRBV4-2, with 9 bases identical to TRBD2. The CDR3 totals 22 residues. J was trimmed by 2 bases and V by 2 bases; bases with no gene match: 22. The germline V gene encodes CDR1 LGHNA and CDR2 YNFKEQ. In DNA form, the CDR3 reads TGTGCCAGCAGCCAAAGAGGACCGGACTCGGCGGCGGGGGGGGCCCCCTACAATGAGCAGTTCTTC. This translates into CASSQRGPDSAAGGAPYNEQFF.

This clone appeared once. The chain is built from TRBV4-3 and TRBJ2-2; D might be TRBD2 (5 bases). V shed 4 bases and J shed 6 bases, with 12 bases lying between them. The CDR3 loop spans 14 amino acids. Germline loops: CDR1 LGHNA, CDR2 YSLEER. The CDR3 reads CASSLGGLAGELFF. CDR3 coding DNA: TGCGCCAGCAGCCTCGGTGGACTGGCCGGGGAGCTGTTTTTT.

CDR3 in amino acids: CASRLGGLGEQYF. The CDR3 DNA sequence: TGTGCCAGCAGGTTGGGGGGATTGGGCGAGCAGTACTTC. The chain has TRBV7-9 and TRBJ2-7; D might be TRBD2 (6 bases). CDR3 length equals 13 residues. Trimming stripped 6 bases from V and 6 bases from J, with 15 bases between. The germline CDR1 and CDR2 sequences are SEHNR and FQNEAQ (reference sequence).

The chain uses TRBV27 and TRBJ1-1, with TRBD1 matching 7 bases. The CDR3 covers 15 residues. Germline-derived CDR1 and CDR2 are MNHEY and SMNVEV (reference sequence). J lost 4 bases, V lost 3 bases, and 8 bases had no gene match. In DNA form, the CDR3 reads TGTGCCAGCAGTTTTAACGGCTACAGGGGCACTGAAGCTTTCTTT. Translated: CASSFNGYRGTEAFF.

CDR3 in amino acids: CASKGDASSYNEQFF. CDR3 in DNA: TGCGCCAGCAAAGGGGACGCTAGCTCCTACAATGAGCAGTTCTTC. This chain connects TRBV5-1 to TRBJ2-1; D possibly matches TRBD1 or TRBD2 (5 bases each). Trimming cost V 6 bases and J 0 bases, with 13 bases left between them. There are 15 residues in the CDR3. Germline assignment: CDR1 SGHRS and CDR2 YFSETQ.

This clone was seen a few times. CDR3 coding DNA: TGCGCCAGCAGCCCCTTGAGAGCTGGAAACACCATATATTTT. Translating it yields CASSPLRAGNTIYF. The chain is built from TRBV4-1 and TRBJ1-3; D remains ambiguous. The CDR3 has 14 amino acids. Trimming left V 4 bases short and J 2 bases short, with 9 bases between. From germline, CDR1 is MGHRA and CDR2 YSYEKL.

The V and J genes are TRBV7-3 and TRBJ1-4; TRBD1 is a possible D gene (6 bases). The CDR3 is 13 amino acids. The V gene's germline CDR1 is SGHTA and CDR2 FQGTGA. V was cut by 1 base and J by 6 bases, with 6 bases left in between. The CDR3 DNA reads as TGTGCCAGCAGCTTAAACAGGGATGAAAAACTGTTTTTT. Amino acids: CASSLNRDEKLFF.

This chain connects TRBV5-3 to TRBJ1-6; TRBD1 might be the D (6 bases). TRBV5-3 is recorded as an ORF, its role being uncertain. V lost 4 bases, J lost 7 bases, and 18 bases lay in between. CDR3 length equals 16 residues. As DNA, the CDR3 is TGTGCCAGAAGCCTCCGTAGGGGGGATGTAAATTCACCCCTCCACTTT. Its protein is CARSLRRGDVNSPLHF.

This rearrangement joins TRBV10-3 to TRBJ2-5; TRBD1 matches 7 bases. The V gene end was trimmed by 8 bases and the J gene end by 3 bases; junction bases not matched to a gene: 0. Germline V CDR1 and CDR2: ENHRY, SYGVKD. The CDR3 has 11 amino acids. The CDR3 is CAIGTEETQYF. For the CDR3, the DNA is TGTGCCATCGGGACAGAAGAGACCCAGTACTTC.

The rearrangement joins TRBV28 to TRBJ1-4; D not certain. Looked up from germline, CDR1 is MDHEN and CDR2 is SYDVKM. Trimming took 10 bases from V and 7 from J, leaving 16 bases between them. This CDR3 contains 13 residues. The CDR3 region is CATKEGGSEKLFF. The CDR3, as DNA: TGTGCCACCAAGGAAGGTGGGTCTGAAAAACTGTTTTTT.

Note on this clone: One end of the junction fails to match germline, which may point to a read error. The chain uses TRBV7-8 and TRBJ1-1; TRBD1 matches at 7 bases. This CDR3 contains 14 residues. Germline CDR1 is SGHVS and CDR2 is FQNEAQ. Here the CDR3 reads CASSKRDRDPEAFF. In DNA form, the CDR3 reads TGTGCAAGCAGCAAAAGAGACAGGGACCCTGAAGCTTTCTTT.

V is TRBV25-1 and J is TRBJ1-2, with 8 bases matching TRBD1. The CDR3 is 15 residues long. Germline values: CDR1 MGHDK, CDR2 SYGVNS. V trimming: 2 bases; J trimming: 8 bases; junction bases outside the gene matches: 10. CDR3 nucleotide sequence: TGTGCCAGCAGTGAAGAAGGGACAGGAACTTTAGGCTACACCTTC. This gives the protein CASSEEGTGTLGYTF.

The CDR3 sequence: CASSQTGYYNEQFF. CDR3 bases: TGTGCCAGCAGCCAGACAGGGTACTACAATGAGCAGTTCTTC. This chain uses TRBV13 with TRBJ2-1; 7 bases fit TRBD1. Germline lookup yields CDR1 PRHDT and CDR2 FYEKMQ (reference sequence). This CDR3 has 14 residues. Trimming removed 5 bases from V and 3 bases from J; junction bases left unmatched: 4.

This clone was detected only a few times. CDR3 coding DNA: TGTGCCAGTCAGGATCACGGATGGACTGAAGCTTTCTTT. Encoded protein: CASQDHGWTEAFF. V is TRBV19 and J is TRBJ1-1; D is undetermined. The germline CDR1 and CDR2 sequences are LNHDA and SQIVND (reference sequence). CDR3 length: 13 residues. Trimming removed 8 bases at V and 5 bases at J, with 15 bases between.